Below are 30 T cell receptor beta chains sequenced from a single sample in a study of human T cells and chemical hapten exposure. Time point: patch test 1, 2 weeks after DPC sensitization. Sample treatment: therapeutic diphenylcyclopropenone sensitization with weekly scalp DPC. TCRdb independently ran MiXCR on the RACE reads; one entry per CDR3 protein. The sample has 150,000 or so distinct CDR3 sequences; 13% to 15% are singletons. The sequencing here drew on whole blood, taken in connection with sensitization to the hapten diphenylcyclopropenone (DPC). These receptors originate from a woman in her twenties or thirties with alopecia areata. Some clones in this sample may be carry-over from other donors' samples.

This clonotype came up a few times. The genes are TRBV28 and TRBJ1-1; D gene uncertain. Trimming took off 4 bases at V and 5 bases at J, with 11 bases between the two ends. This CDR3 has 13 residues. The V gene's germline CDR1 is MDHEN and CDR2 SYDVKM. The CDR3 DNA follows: TGTGCCAGCAGTTCTGAGGTTGGGACTGAAGCTTTCTTT. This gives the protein CASSSEVGTEAFF.

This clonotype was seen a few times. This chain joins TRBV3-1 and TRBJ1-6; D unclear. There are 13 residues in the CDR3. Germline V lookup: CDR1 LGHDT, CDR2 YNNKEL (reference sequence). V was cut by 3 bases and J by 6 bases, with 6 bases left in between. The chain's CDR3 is CASSQATNSPLHF. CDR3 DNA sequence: TGTGCCAGCAGCCAGGCAACTAATTCACCCCTCCACTTT.

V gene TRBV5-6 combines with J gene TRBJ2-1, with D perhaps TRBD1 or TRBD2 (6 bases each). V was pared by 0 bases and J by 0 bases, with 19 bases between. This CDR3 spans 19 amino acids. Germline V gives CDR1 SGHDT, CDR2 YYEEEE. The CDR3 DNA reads TGTGCCAGCAGCTTGGATTATTTACAGGGACTTAGCTCCTACAATGAGCAGTTCTTC. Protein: CASSLDYLQGLSSYNEQFF.

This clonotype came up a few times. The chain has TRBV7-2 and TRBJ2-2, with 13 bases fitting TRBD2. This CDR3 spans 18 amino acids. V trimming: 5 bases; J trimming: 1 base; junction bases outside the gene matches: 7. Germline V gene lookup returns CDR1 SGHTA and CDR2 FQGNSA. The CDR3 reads CASSRPGTSGENTGELFF. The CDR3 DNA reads TGTGCCAGCAGCAGACCAGGGACTAGCGGGGAGAACACCGGGGAGCTGTTTTTT.

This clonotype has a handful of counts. The chain's CDR3 is CASSSGQLGTLHF. DNA of the CDR3: TGTGCCAGCAGCTCGGGACAGCTGGGAACCCTCCACTTT. The V call is TRBV7-8, the J call TRBJ1-6; 7 positions agree with TRBD1. In germline, CDR1 is SGHVS, CDR2 FQNEAQ. After removal of 4 bases from V and 14 bases from J, the junction contained 8 bases not matched to a gene. The length of the CDR3 is 13 residues.

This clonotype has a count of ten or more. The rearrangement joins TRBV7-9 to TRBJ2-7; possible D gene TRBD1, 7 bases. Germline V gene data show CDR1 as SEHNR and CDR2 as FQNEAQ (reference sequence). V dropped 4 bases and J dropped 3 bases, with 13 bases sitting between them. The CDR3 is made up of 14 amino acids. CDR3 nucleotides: TGTGCCAGCAGCTCCAGACAGGGAGGCTACGAGCAGTACTTC. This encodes CASSSRQGGYEQYF.

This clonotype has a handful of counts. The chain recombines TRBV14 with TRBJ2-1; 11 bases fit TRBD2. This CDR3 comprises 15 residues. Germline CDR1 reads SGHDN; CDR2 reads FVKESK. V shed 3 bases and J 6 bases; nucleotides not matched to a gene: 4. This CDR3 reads CASSQFSGRANEQFF. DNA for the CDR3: TGTGCCAGCAGCCAGTTTAGCGGGAGGGCCAATGAGCAGTTCTTC.

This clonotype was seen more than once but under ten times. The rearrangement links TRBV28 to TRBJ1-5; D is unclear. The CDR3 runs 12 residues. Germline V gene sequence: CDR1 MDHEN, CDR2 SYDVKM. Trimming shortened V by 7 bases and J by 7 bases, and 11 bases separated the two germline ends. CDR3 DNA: TGTGCCAGCACCTTACCGCAACAGCCCCAGCATTTT. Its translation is CASTLPQQPQHF.

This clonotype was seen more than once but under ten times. As DNA, the CDR3 is TGTGCCAGCAGCCCAGCCGGGACTAGCGGGGAGACCCAGTACTTC. It specifies CASSPAGTSGETQYF. The chain joins TRBV5-4 to TRBJ2-5, with 12 bases that match TRBD2. With V trimmed by 4 bases and J by 5 bases, 6 bases remained unmatched. Germline lookup yields CDR1 SGHNT and CDR2 YYREEE (reference sequence). This CDR3 is 15 amino acids long.

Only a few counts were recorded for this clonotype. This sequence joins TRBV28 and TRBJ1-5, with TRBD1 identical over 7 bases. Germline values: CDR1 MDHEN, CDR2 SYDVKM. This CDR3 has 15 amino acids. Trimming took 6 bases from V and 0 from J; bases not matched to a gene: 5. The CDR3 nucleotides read TGTGCCAGCAGCTGGACAGGACATAGCAATCAGCCCCAGCATTTT. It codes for CASSWTGHSNQPQHF.

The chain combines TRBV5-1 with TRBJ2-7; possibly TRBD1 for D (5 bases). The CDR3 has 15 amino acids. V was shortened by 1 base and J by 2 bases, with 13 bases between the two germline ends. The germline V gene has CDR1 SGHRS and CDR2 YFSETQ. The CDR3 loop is CASSLNQGSPYEQYF. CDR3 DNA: TGCGCCAGCAGCTTGAACCAGGGATCCCCCTACGAGCAGTACTTC. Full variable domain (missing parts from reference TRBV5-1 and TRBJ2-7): KAGVTQTPRYLIKTRGQQVTLSCSPISGHRSVSWYQQTPGQGLQFLFEYFSETQRNKGNFPGRFSGRQFSNSRSEMNVSTLELGDSALYLCASSLNQGSPYEQYFGPGTRLTVT.

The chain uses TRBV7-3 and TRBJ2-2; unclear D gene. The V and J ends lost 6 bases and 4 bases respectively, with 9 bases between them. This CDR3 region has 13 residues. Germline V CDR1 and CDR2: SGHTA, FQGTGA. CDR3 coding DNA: TGTGCCAGCAGTAGGGCAGGCACCGGGGAGCTGTTTTTT. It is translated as CASSRAGTGELFF.

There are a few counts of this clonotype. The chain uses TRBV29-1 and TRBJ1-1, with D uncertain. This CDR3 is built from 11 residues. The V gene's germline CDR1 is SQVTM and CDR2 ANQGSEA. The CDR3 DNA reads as TGCAGTGGGGAAAACCCGCCTGAAGCTTTCTTT. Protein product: CSGENPPEAFF.

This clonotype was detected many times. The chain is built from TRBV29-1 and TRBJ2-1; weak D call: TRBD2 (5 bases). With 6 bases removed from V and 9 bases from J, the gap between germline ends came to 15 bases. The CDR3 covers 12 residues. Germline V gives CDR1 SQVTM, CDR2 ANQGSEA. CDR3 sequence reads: CSVYSSGGEQFF. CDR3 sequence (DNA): TGCAGCGTGTATTCGAGCGGAGGTGAGCAGTTCTTC.

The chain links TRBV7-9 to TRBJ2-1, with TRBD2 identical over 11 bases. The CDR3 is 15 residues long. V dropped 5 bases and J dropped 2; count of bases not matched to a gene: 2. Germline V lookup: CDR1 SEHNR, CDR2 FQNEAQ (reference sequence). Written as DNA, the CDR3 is TGTGCCAGCAGCCCGGGACTAGCGGCCTACAATGAGCAGTTCTTC. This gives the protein CASSPGLAAYNEQFF.

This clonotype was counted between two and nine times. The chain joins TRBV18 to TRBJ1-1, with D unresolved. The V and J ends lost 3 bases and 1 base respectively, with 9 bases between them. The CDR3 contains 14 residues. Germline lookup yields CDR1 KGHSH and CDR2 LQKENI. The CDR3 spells CASSPSPSNTEAFF. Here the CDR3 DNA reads TGTGCCAGCTCACCGAGCCCATCGAACACTGAAGCTTTCTTT.

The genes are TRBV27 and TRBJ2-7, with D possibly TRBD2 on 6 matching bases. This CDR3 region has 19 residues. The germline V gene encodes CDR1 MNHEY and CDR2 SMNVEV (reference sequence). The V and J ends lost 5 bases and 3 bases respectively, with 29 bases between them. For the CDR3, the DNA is TGTGCCAGCAGTCTCCGGCTCCCGGTGGTAGCTAGCGTTAACTACGAGCAGTACTTC. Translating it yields CASSLRLPVVASVNYEQYF.

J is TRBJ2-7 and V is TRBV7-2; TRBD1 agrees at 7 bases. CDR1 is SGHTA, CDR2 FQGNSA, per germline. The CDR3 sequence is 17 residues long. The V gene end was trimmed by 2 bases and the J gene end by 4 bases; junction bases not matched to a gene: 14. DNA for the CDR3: TGTGCCAGCAGCTTACGTGAGACAGGGATCCCTCGATACGAGCAGTACTTC. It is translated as CASSLRETGIPRYEQYF. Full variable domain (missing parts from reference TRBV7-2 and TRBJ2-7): GAGVSQSPSNKVTEKGKDVELRCDPISGHTALYWYRQSLGQGLEFLIYFQGNSAPDKSGLPSDRFSAERTGGSVSTLTIQRTQQEDSAVYLCASSLRETGIPRYEQYFGPGTRLTVT.

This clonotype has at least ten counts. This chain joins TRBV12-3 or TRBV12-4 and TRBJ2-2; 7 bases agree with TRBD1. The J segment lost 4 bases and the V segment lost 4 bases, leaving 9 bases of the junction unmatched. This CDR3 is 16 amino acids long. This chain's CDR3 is CASSSPGQSITGELFF. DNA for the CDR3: TGTGCCAGCAGTTCTCCGGGACAGAGTATCACCGGGGAGCTGTTTTTT.

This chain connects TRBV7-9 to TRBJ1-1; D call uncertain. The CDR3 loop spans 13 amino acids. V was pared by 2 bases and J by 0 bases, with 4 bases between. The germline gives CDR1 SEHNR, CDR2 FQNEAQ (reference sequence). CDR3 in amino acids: CASSLTMNTEAFF. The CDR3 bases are TGTGCCAGCAGCTTAACCATGAACACTGAAGCTTTCTTT.

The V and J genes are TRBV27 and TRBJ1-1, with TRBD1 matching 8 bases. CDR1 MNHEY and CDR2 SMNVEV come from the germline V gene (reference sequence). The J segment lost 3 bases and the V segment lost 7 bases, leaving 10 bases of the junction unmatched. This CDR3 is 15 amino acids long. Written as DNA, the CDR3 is TGTGCCAGCACCCACTCCGACAGGGGTGACACTGAAGCTTTCTTT. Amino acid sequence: CASTHSDRGDTEAFF.

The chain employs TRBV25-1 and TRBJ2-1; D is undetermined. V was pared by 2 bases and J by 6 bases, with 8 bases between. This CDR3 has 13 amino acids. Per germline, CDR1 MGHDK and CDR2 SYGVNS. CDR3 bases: TGTGCCAGCAGTGAAGGACCTGGCAATGAGCAGTTCTTC. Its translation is CASSEGPGNEQFF.

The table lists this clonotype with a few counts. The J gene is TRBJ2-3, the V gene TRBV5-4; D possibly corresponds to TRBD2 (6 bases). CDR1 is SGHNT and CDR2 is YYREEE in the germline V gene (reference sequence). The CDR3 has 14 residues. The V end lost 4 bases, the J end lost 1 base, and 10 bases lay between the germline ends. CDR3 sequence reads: CASSVGGRTDTQYF. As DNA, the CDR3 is TGTGCCAGCAGCGTCGGGGGACGCACAGATACGCAGTATTTT.

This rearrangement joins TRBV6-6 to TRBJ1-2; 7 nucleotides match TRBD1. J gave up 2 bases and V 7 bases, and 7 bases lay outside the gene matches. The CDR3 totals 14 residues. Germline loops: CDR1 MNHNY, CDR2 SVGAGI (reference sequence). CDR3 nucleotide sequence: TGTGCCAGCACCACAACACAGGGGAACTATGGCTACACCTTC. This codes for CASTTTQGNYGYTF.

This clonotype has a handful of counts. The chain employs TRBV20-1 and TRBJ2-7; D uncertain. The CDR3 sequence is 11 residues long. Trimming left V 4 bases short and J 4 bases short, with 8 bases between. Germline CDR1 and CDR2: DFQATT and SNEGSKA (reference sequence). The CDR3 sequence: CSATDGYEQYF. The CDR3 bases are TGCAGTGCTACCGACGGGTACGAGCAGTACTTC.

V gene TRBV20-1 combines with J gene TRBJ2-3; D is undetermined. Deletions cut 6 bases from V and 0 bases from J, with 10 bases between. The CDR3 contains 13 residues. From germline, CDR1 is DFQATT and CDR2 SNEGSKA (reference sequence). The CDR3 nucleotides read TGCAGTGCCCCTTTCTCTAGCACAGATACGCAGTATTTT. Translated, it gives CSAPFSSTDTQYF.

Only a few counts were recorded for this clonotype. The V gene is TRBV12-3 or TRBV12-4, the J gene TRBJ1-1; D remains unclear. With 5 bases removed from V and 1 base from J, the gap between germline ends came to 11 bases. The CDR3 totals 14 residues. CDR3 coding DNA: TGTGCCAGCAGTCTCCCGGGGAGGAACACTGAAGCTTTCTTT. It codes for CASSLPGRNTEAFF.

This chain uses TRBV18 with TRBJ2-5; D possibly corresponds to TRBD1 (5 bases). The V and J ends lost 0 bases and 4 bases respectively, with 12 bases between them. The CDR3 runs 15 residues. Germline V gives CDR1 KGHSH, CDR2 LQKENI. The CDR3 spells CASSPPWQGRETQYF. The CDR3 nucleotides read TGTGCCAGCTCACCACCGTGGCAGGGCAGAGAGACCCAGTACTTC.

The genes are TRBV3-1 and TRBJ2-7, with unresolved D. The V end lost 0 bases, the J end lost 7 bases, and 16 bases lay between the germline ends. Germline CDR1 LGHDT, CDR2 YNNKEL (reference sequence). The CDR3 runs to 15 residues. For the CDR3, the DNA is TGTGCCAGCAGCCAAGATGGGGTTGGGGTTGGAGAGCAGTACTTC. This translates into CASSQDGVGVGEQYF.

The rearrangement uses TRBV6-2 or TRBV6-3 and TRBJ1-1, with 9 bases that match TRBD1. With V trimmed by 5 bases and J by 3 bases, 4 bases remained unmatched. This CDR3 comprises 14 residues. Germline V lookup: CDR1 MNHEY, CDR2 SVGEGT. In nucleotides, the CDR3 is TGTGCCAGCAGTGACGGACAGGGGCACACTGAAGCTTTCTTT. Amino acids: CASSDGQGHTEAFF.